The entry below gives a single T cell receptor (beta chain) sequence along with its context. Its specific antigen is unknown. One base away there is no much larger clone; base qualities are not given. CDR1 and CDR2 are read off the germline V gene (reference sequence) as SEHNR and FQNEAQ. V was cut back by 3 bases and J by 0 bases, leaving a gap of 6 bases between them. The CDR3 covers 13 residues, taking in both the cysteine and the phenylalanine. Only CDR3 DNA is held: 39 bases, read in frame from base 1. The data originate from a study of CD8+ T cells in alopecia areata (dated by TCRdb to about 2018). Describing the broader study: The treated patients, all with moderate-to-severe alopecia areata, were enrolled in an open-label pilot trial of oral tofacitinib given at 5 to 10 mg twice daily. Clonality in the scalp was compared among normal scalp (n=4), patchy alopecia areata scalp (n=8), and alopecia totalis/universalis scalp (n=8). Disease severity in treated patients was measured with the SALT score, which quantifies the percentage of affected scalp surface area. Biopsies were taken from tofacitinib-treated patients at baseline and at 4 and 24 weeks of treatment, and a later scalp biopsy was taken in several of the tofacitinib-treated patients. Tofacitinib was administered for 6 to 18 months, and 6 months of follow-up off drug were then conducted to assess delayed response and recurrence. RNA came from the PAXgene miRNA kit for fixed scalp, the miRNeasy kit for PBMCs, and the RNeasy kit for mouse skin. Scalp tissue and sorted CD4+ and CD8+ peripheral blood T cells from patchy and totalis/universalis alopecia areata patients and from healthy controls were covered by human TCRbeta sequencing. In both human patients and the C3H/HeJ mouse model, the study applied high-throughput TCRbeta sequencing to look at T cell clonal expansion in alopecia areata. immunoSEQ multiplex PCR using 35 Vbeta forward primers and 13 Jbeta reverse primers was used to amplify TCRbeta CDR3 regions. Here is what the overall study found, with its caveats: Resident alphabeta T cells in normal human skin are also sequenced, complicating scalp TCR repertoire analysis, unlike mouse skin dominated by gammadelta T cells. The treated cohort was small, with a single nonresponder, so links between baseline CD8+ expansion and response need larger studies. With tofacitinib, both scalp clonality and the number of expanded CD8+ clones among the top 100 scalp clones went down significantly. Many expanded lesional clones persisted in scalp and blood during tofacitinib treatment, which may partly explain relapse after stopping treatment. Shared TCR sequences between patients were less evident than in mice, which may be partly attributable to HLA diversity in the patient population. Lesional scalp, especially in alopecia totalis/universalis, showed higher clonality and more expanded CD8+ clones than normal scalp, suggesting antigenic drive.

The time point label, read with the paper, signifies: around 4 weeks on oral tofacitinib. The sample's treatment or condition label is to be understood as: oral pan-JAK inhibitor, 5-10 mg twice daily. From alopecia areata patients, peripheral blood was collected along with lesional scalp punch biopsies. PBMCs were separated by density centrifugation and stained for CD3, CD4 and CD8, after which CD4+ and CD8+ T cells were sorted on a FACSAria. The library was produced with the immunoSEQ multiplex PCR assay. For TCR sequencing, RNA was extracted from every sample and reverse transcribed into cDNA to serve as template. SuperScript III was used to make first-strand cDNA, primed with a 2:1 mix of oligo-dT and random hexamers. Amplification bias was assessed with a synthetic immune receptor repertoire, and residual bias was removed computationally. As for the original processing: Raw reads were preprocessed to remove errors, and CDR3 was defined according to IMGT conventions as the region from the conserved cysteine to phenylalanine. Clonality was computed by normalizing Shannon entropy by log2 of the number of productive unique TCRs and subtracting the result from 1. Scalp TCRbeta sequences were cross-referenced with sorted blood CD4 and CD8 repertoires so that the CD4 or CD8 identity of scalp clones could be inferred. TCRdb took this table from immuneACCESS and kept in-frame rearrangements with V and J called. Such tables lack part of the clones; where checked against another copy, unresolved V genes explain under half of the gap, and the rest is unexplained. D and trimming come from the DNA, and the V and J calls and clone size come from that table. The sample profile shows more than 110,000 clones; roughly 50% of them were found once. Together, the top ten hold about 16% of the sample.

The sequence was obtained from a human donor with alopecia areata. The rearranged chain carries TRBV7-9 and TRBJ2-7, with no confident D gene call. The material was CD8+ T cells sorted from blood, obtained at week 4, from a patient treated with tofacitinib. Read as DNA, the sequence is TGTGCCAGCAGCTTGGGCAACTCCTACGAGCAGTACTTC. Its amino acids are CASSLGNSYEQYF. The entire variable domain, with the stretches around the CDR3 drawn from the reference TRBV7-9 and TRBJ2-7 proteins, is DTGVSQNPRHKITKRGQNVTFRCDPISEHNRLYWYRQTLGQGPEFLTYFQNEAQLEKSRLLSDRFSAERPKGSFSTLEIQRTEQGDSAMYLCASSLGNSYEQYFGPGTRLTVT.